This paragraph reports one T cell receptor (beta chain). Its antigen is unknown. Sequenced by immunoSEQ multiplex PCR; TCRdb stores in-frame clones only, minus some. The sample consists of some 150,000 clones, about 91% of them appearing once. Deletions cut 4 bases from V and 3 bases from J, with 25 bases between. The CDR3 runs to 18 residues. CDR1 is LNHDA and CDR2 is SQIVND in the germline V gene (reference sequence). This entry belongs to a study of T cell responses to AZD1222 COVID-19 vaccine. Notes on the study in general: Two doses of AZD1222 preceded a rise in Spike-specific TCR breadth and depth. White British ancestry dominated among donors, who included more females, and clonal diversity was possibly underestimated. Close to half of spike-specific TCRs reportedly recognize unmutated variant regions. Baseline seropositivity occurred in only a handful of AZD1222 recipients.

This TCR was recovered from an adult in good health. The source was peripheral blood, collected on day 0 of AZD1222 vaccination. This chain uses TRBV19 with TRBJ2-7; D perhaps matches TRBD2 (5 bases). The CDR3 DNA sequence: TGTGCCAGTAGTACGACCCGGACCCGGTGGAAGAGCGGCTACGAGCAGTACTTC. Its translation: CASSTTRTRWKSGYEQYF.